This T cell receptor beta chain originates from a study of blood T cell repertoires in COVID-19. Study at large: Acute and convalescent COVID-19 specimens originated in the United States, Italy and Spain. PBMCs, B-cell-depleted T cells, or T cells were the source of the cDNA or gDNA that made up the material.

V gave up 3 bases and J gave up 2 bases, with 14 bases separating them. The CDR3 consists of 15 residues. CDR1 SGDLS and CDR2 YYNGEE come from the germline V gene. The repertoire was sequenced with immunoSEQ multiplex PCR; TCRdb's copy has only in-frame clones and lacks some. Of 100,000 to 150,000 clones listed, roughly 79% were seen once; the top ten hold 25%. The receptor comes from a human donor in a cohort sampled during active COVID-19. Sequencing was carried out using peripheral blood. The V gene is TRBV9, the J gene TRBJ2-5; tentatively, D is TRBD1 (7 bases). The CDR3 DNA follows: TGTGCCAGCAGCGCGGGGGACAGACAGCAAGAGACCCAGTACTTC. This translates into CASSAGDRQQETQYF.